These 25 T cell receptor beta chains share one sample of origin, sequenced in a study of cytomegalovirus exposure and HLA in healthy donors. Repertoires were generated with immunoSEQ multiplex PCR, while TCRdb's copy carries only in-frame clones and drops some. The sample lists some 150,000 clones, approximately 94% occurring once. The sequencing sample was made of PBMCs. Every receptor here comes from a man aged 18 to 35 in good health and CMV-seropositive.

The chain couples TRBV6-1 to TRBJ2-3, with 8 positions matching TRBD1. V dropped 11 bases and J dropped 2; count of bases not matched to a gene: 6. The CDR3 totals 13 residues. Germline V gene lookup returns CDR1 MNHNS and CDR2 SASEGT. CDR3 in DNA: TGTGCCTGCCTGGACAGGGTCACAGATACGCAGTATTTT. It codes for CACLDRVTDTQYF.

The V call is TRBV18, the J call TRBJ2-5, with unresolved D. The CDR3 extends over 13 amino acids. Trimming removed 6 bases from V and 5 bases from J, with 13 bases in between. Germline-derived CDR1 and CDR2 are KGHSH and LQKENI. The chain's CDR3 is CASSPGSWETQYF. For the CDR3, the DNA is TGTGCCAGCTCCCCGGGTAGCTGGGAGACCCAGTACTTC.

The V gene is TRBV29-1, the J gene TRBJ2-5, with 8 bases that match TRBD1. After removal of 1 base from V and 2 bases from J, the junction contained 6 bases not matched to a gene. The germline V gene encodes CDR1 SQVTM and CDR2 ANQGSEA. CDR3 size: 15 residues. CDR3 sequence (DNA): TGCAGCGTTGAAGTCGGGACAGGACAACAAGAGACCCAGTACTTC. It translates to CSVEVGTGQQETQYF.

CDR3 DNA sequence: TGTGCCAGCAGCCAAGAACCGACTACCTCCTACGAGCAGTACTTC. It yields the protein CASSQEPTTSYEQYF. V gene TRBV14 combines with J gene TRBJ2-7, with TRBD2 as a possible D gene (5 bases). The germline V gene has CDR1 SGHDN and CDR2 FVKESK. V lost 0 bases and J lost 0, with 9 bases in between. The CDR3 is 15 amino acids.

The V call is TRBV7-8, the J call TRBJ1-3; unclear D gene. From germline, CDR1 is SGHVS and CDR2 FQNEAQ. V lost 2 bases and J 0 bases, leaving 5 bases between the germline ends. This CDR3 region has 14 residues. DNA for the CDR3: TGTGCCAGCAGCTTAACGAGCTCTGGAAACACCATATATTTT. Protein product: CASSLTSSGNTIYF. Complete variable domain (other parts from reference TRBV7-8 and TRBJ1-3): GAGVSQSPRYKVAKRGQDVALRCDPISGHVSLFWYQQALGQGPEFLTYFQNEAQLDKSGLPSDRFFAERPEGSVSTLKIQRTQQEDSAVYLCASSLTSSGNTIYFGEGSWLTVV.

The chain couples TRBV5-1 to TRBJ2-1, with 11 nucleotides matching TRBD2. Germline values: CDR1 SGHRS, CDR2 YFSETQ. J was trimmed by 6 bases and V by 4 bases; bases with no gene match: 18. CDR3 length equals 19 residues. Here the CDR3 reads CASSPPQRRLAGLLNEQFF. CDR3 DNA sequence: TGCGCCAGCAGCCCTCCACAGAGGAGACTAGCGGGACTACTCAATGAGCAGTTCTTC.

This chain uses TRBV5-1 with TRBJ1-2, with a possible D match to TRBD1 (5 bases). V was shortened by 4 bases and J by 8 bases, with 12 bases between the two germline ends. There are 12 residues in the CDR3. Germline assignment: CDR1 SGHRS and CDR2 YFSETQ. The CDR3 here is CASSTDRGGYTF. CDR3 DNA: TGCGCCAGCAGCACCGACAGAGGAGGCTACACCTTC.

The rearrangement joins TRBV30 to TRBJ2-3, with D perhaps matching TRBD2 (7 bases). Germline-derived CDR1 and CDR2 are GTSNPN and SVGIG (reference sequence). The CDR3 is 14 residues long. The V and J ends lost 1 base and 9 bases respectively, with 17 bases between them. CDR3 DNA sequence: TGTGCCTGGAGTGACACAGGGAGGGGAAGGACGCAGTATTTT. It encodes CAWSDTGRGRTQYF.

This clone has just one count. V gene TRBV28 combines with J gene TRBJ2-3; no clear D. Per the germline V gene, CDR1 is MDHEN and CDR2 is SYDVKM. There are 13 residues in the CDR3. Trimming took 3 bases from V and 3 from J, leaving 7 bases between them. CDR3 coding DNA: TGTGCCAGCAGTTTCCCTTTGACAGATACGCAGTATTTT. As protein: CASSFPLTDTQYF.

The chain combines TRBV28 with TRBJ2-1; the match to TRBD2 covers 10 bases. This CDR3 contains 19 residues. Germline CDR1 is MDHEN and CDR2 is SYDVKM. Trimming at V came to 8 bases and at J to 5 bases, leaving 21 bases not matched to a gene. The CDR3 DNA reads TGTGCCAGCGGCGCACCGGGACTAGCGAGACGTGGGTTTAACAATGAGCAGTTCTTC. Protein product: CASGAPGLARRGFNNEQFF.

V is TRBV25-1 and J is TRBJ2-7; D not certain. Germline V gene data show CDR1 as MGHDK and CDR2 as SYGVNS. The CDR3 has 15 amino acids. Trimming shortened V by 3 bases and J by 1 base, and 13 bases separated the two germline ends. CDR3: CASSDMRDLSYEQYF. Written as DNA, the CDR3 is TGTGCCAGCAGTGATATGCGAGACTTGTCCTACGAGCAGTACTTC.

The chain combines TRBV9 with TRBJ2-2; unclear D gene. Deletions cut 2 bases from V and 4 bases from J, with 6 bases between. The germline V gene encodes CDR1 SGDLS and CDR2 YYNGEE. The CDR3 sequence is 13 residues long. The CDR3 region has the DNA TGTGCCAGCAGCGTGGAGATCACCGGGGAGCTGTTTTTT. Translating gives CASSVEITGELFF.

CDR3 DNA sequence: TGTGCAGCAAGGGGCGGGAGCCTAACGACCGGGGAGCTGTTTTTT. This translates into CAARGGSLTTGELFF. The J gene is TRBJ2-2, the V gene TRBV27, with 7 bases fitting TRBD2. Germline V CDR1 and CDR2: MNHEY, SMNVEV (reference sequence). This CDR3 is 15 amino acids long.

Here the CDR3 DNA reads TGTGCCAGCAGTGAGACAGGGGTTAACAATCAGCCCCAGCATTTT. Translating it yields CASSETGVNNQPQHF. The rearrangement links TRBV2 to TRBJ1-5; 8 positions match TRBD1. CDR1 SNHLY and CDR2 FYNNEI come from the germline V gene. This CDR3 comprises 15 residues. Trimming removed 3 bases from V and 3 bases from J; junction bases left unmatched: 4.

This chain links TRBV2 with TRBJ1-5; 7 nucleotides agree with TRBD1. CDR3 length: 12 amino acids. After removal of 7 bases from V and 4 bases from J, the junction contained 1 base not matched to a gene. CDR1 is SNHLY, CDR2 FYNNEI, per germline. The CDR3 bases are TGTGCCAGCATGGGACAGAATCAGCCCCAGCATTTT. This codes for CASMGQNQPQHF.

This clone was picked up a small number of times. The chain links TRBV7-9 to TRBJ2-4, with D perhaps TRBD1 (6 bases). Germline loops: CDR1 SEHNR, CDR2 FQNEAQ (reference sequence). There are 15 residues in the CDR3. Trimming left V 5 bases short and J 0 bases short, with 11 bases between. CDR3 DNA sequence: TGTGCCAGCAGCGGACAGACTCTAGCCAAAAACATTCAGTACTTC. This translates into CASSGQTLAKNIQYF.

This clone was detected only once. This chain connects TRBV5-1 to TRBJ2-2; TRBD1 matches at 10 bases. This CDR3 spans 18 amino acids. Germline-derived CDR1 and CDR2 are SGHRS and YFSETQ. The junction had 10 bases not matched to a gene; V was cut back by 2 bases and J by 3 bases. CDR3 in DNA: TGCGCCAGCAGCTTAGGGACAGGGGCGTTCGTGGACACCGGGGAGCTGTTTTTT. This sequence encodes CASSLGTGAFVDTGELFF.

The chain has TRBV11-2 and TRBJ2-7; weak D call: TRBD1 (6 bases). The CDR3 is 16 residues long. V lost 2 bases to trimming and J lost 2 bases, with 16 bases between them. Germline V gene sequence: CDR1 SGHAT, CDR2 FQNNGV. CDR3 protein: CASSLRPPGAAYEQYF. The CDR3 DNA follows: TGTGCCAGCAGCTTACGCCCCCCAGGGGCAGCCTACGAGCAGTACTTC. Full variable domain (outside the CDR3, taken from reference TRBV11-2 and TRBJ2-7): EAGVAQSPRYKIIEKRQSVAFWCNPISGHATLYWYQQILGQGPKLLIQFQNNGVVDDSQLPKDRFSAERLKGVDSTLKIQPAKLEDSAVYLCASSLRPPGAAYEQYFGPGTRLTVT.

The gene calls are TRBV2 and TRBJ2-3; 11 positions agree with TRBD1. Germline CDR1 and CDR2: SNHLY and FYNNEI. J lost 5 bases, V lost 4 bases, and 5 bases had no gene match. There are 15 residues in the CDR3. The CDR3 sequence is CASSGDRGGEDTQYF. CDR3 nucleotides: TGTGCCAGCAGTGGGGACAGGGGGGGGGAAGATACGCAGTATTTT.

This clone was counted only a few times. The V gene is TRBV5-1, the J gene TRBJ2-1; tentative D call: TRBD1 (5 bases). This CDR3 is 12 amino acids long. Trimming took 7 bases from V and 8 from J, leaving 13 bases between them. Germline V gives CDR1 SGHRS, CDR2 YFSETQ. DNA of the CDR3: TGCGCCAGCGGGCAGGTAGGGGATGAGCAGTTCTTC. It encodes CASGQVGDEQFF.

This clone was seen just once. This chain links TRBV5-1 with TRBJ1-1; TRBD1 matches 7 bases. Trimming removed 5 bases from V and 1 base from J; junction bases left unmatched: 8. Germline V gene sequence: CDR1 SGHRS, CDR2 YFSETQ. This CDR3 contains 15 residues. In DNA, the CDR3 is TGCGCCAGCAGTCAAGACAGGGCGGGGAACACTGAAGCTTTCTTT. This gives the protein CASSQDRAGNTEAFF. The full variable domain, its missing parts supplied by reference TRBV5-1 and TRBJ1-1, is KAGVTQTPRYLIKTRGQQVTLSCSPISGHRSVSWYQQTPGQGLQFLFEYFSETQRNKGNFPGRFSGRQFSNSRSEMNVSTLELGDSALYLCASSQDRAGNTEAFFGQGTRLTVV.

The chain uses TRBV6-5 and TRBJ1-2; D call uncertain. V was shortened by 2 bases and J by 6 bases, with 10 bases between the two germline ends. Germline V lookup: CDR1 MNHEY, CDR2 SVGAGI. The CDR3 loop spans 13 amino acids. CDR3 sequence: CASSYVRGDGYTF. Here the CDR3 DNA reads TGTGCCAGCAGTTACGTCCGGGGAGATGGCTACACCTTC.

The rearrangement links TRBV2 to TRBJ1-2; possible D gene TRBD1, 6 bases. Germline CDR1 and CDR2: SNHLY and FYNNEI. The CDR3 runs 15 residues. Trimming pared 1 base from V and 6 bases from J, leaving 15 bases between. CDR3 protein: CASSEEFSGANGYTF. The CDR3 DNA reads TGTGCCAGCAGTGAAGAATTTTCAGGGGCCAATGGCTACACCTTC.

This chain joins TRBV5-1 and TRBJ2-5, with 8 positions matching TRBD1. The V gene's germline CDR1 is SGHRS and CDR2 YFSETQ. Losses at the gene ends were 2 bases for V and 5 bases for J; bases not matched to a gene: 5. The CDR3 runs to 14 residues. CDR3 loop: CASSFSGGRETQYF. CDR3 DNA: TGCGCCAGCAGCTTCTCAGGGGGCCGGGAGACCCAGTACTTC.

The chain joins TRBV19 to TRBJ2-7, with 16 bases aligning to TRBD2. Germline CDR1 is LNHDA and CDR2 is SQIVND (reference sequence). The CDR3 contains 16 residues. V shed 3 bases and J 4 bases; nucleotides not matched to a gene: 3. The CDR3 sequence: CASSMGLAGGRYEQYF. Here the CDR3 DNA reads TGTGCCAGTAGTATGGGACTAGCGGGAGGGAGGTACGAGCAGTACTTC.